The 32 T cell receptor beta chains reported below all come from one sample, sequenced in a study of spatial heterogeneity in lung cancer. Time point: sample taken at primary tumor resection. Frozen PBMC, nontumor lung or tumor provided whole RNA, which was sequenced unsorted. MiXCR, run by TCRdb on the 5' RACE reads, gives a single entry per CDR3 protein. Among under 75,000 distinct CDR3 sequences, approximately 12% were seen once, and the ten largest hold roughly 6.7%. The specimen was PBMCs, collected at surgery. The receptor set was obtained from a male donor with early-stage non-small cell lung cancer.

This clonotype was recorded many times. The rearrangement joins TRBV28 to TRBJ2-5; 13 bases are a match to TRBD2. This CDR3 is 18 amino acids long. Germline values: CDR1 MDHEN, CDR2 SYDVKM. J was trimmed by 5 bases and V by 2 bases; bases with no gene match: 11. CDR3 nucleotide sequence: TGTGCCAGCAGTTTACCAGGACTAGCGGGAGCCCTAGGGGAGACCCAGTACTTC. Residues: CASSLPGLAGALGETQYF.

At least ten counts were recorded for this clonotype. The V call is TRBV12-3 or TRBV12-4, the J call TRBJ2-7; D unresolved. The CDR3 consists of 11 residues. V was clipped by 3 bases and J by 4 bases, with 4 bases between them. The CDR3 DNA sequence: TGTGCCAGCAGTTTTGGTTACGAGCAGTACTTC. The encoded protein is CASSFGYEQYF.

This clonotype occurred a few times. The V call is TRBV10-3, the J call TRBJ2-7; the match to TRBD2 covers 11 bases. The length of the CDR3 is 15 residues. With 3 bases clipped from V and 0 bases from J, the junction kept 1 base outside the gene matches. Germline V gene sequence: CDR1 ENHRY, CDR2 SYGVKD. In DNA, the CDR3 is TGTGCCATCAGTGAAACTAGCGGGAGCTCCTACGAGCAGTACTTC. It specifies CAISETSGSSYEQYF.

The rearrangement joins TRBV10-1 to TRBJ2-7, with unresolved D. The germline V gene encodes CDR1 WNHNN and CDR2 SYGVQD (reference sequence). The CDR3 is 13 amino acids. Between the trimmed V and J ends, which lost 2 bases and 7 bases, there was a span of 12 bases. In nucleotides, the CDR3 is TGCGCCAGCAGTGAGCCCAATTCCAATGAGCAGTACTTC. As protein: CASSEPNSNEQYF.

CDR3 in DNA: TGCAGCGTTGAACCGACGGGGAACTATGGCTACACCTTC. It specifies CSVEPTGNYGYTF. The genes are TRBV29-1 and TRBJ1-2; D not resolved. V was cut by 2 bases and J by 2 bases, with 9 bases left in between. CDR1 is SQVTM, CDR2 ANQGSEA, per germline. CDR3 size: 13 residues.

The CDR3 nucleotides read TGTGCCATCAGTGGCCCGGGACAGTTTGAAAAACTGTTTTTT. Its protein product is CAISGPGQFEKLFF. The chain joins TRBV10-3 to TRBJ1-4; 7 bases map to TRBD1. CDR3 size: 14 residues. Trimming removed 4 bases from V and 7 bases from J; junction bases left unmatched: 6. Germline V gives CDR1 ENHRY, CDR2 SYGVKD.

The CDR3 reads CASSSKGSYNEQFF. The CDR3 DNA reads TGTGCCAGCAGCTCCAAGGGCTCCTACAATGAGCAGTTCTTC. This chain joins TRBV7-2 and TRBJ2-1, with unresolved D. Trimming removed 4 bases at V and 0 bases at J, with 7 bases between. From germline, CDR1 is SGHTA and CDR2 FQGNSA. CDR3 length equals 14 residues.

The CDR3 region is CASSLSSGSSYEQYF. The CDR3 nucleotides are TGCGCCAGCAGCTTATCTAGCGGGAGTTCCTACGAGCAGTACTTC. V is TRBV5-1 and J is TRBJ2-7, with 10 positions matching TRBD2. V lost 2 bases and J lost 1; bases outside the gene matches: 3. This CDR3 is built from 15 residues. Germline V CDR1 and CDR2: SGHRS, YFSETQ.

This clonotype appeared many times. The chain has TRBV11-2 and TRBJ2-7; TRBD2 aligns across 9 bases. Germline V gene sequence: CDR1 SGHAT, CDR2 FQNNGV. The CDR3 runs to 15 residues. Trimming cost V 2 bases and J 3 bases; bases outside gene matches: 5. The DNA of the CDR3 is TGTGCCAGCAGCTTACCGGCTAGCGGGAACTACGAGCAGTACTTC. Protein product: CASSLPASGNYEQYF.

In its sample, this clonotype was seen a few times. This rearrangement joins TRBV29-1 to TRBJ2-1; D remains ambiguous. V was clipped by 6 bases and J by 9 bases, with 15 bases between them. The CDR3 covers 12 residues. Germline-derived CDR1 and CDR2 are SQVTM and ANQGSEA. CDR3 region: CSVLLIYGEQFF. DNA of the CDR3: TGCAGCGTCCTACTTATTTACGGTGAGCAGTTCTTC.

The chain joins TRBV12-5 to TRBJ1-1, with D maybe TRBD1 (5 bases). In germline, CDR1 is LGHNT, CDR2 FRNRAP. The V and J ends lost 3 bases and 8 bases respectively, with 7 bases between them. The CDR3 has 11 residues. The CDR3 sequence is CASGFDREAFF. CDR3 nucleotide sequence: TGTGCTAGTGGTTTCGACAGAGAAGCTTTCTTT.

By share of the sample, this clonotype is medium-sized. The rearrangement links TRBV20-1 to TRBJ2-1; 14 nucleotides align to TRBD2. The CDR3 covers 14 residues. V dropped 2 bases and J dropped 7; count of bases not matched to a gene: 1. Germline CDR1 and CDR2: DFQATT and SNEGSKA (reference sequence). CDR3 DNA sequence: TGCAGTGCTAGAAGACTAGCGGGGGGGAATGAGCAGTTCTTC. It yields the protein CSARRLAGGNEQFF.

This clonotype was recorded at least ten times. The chain uses TRBV28 and TRBJ1-5; D call uncertain. Trimming shortened V by 4 bases and J by 6 bases, and 4 bases separated the two germline ends. Germline V gene lookup returns CDR1 MDHEN and CDR2 SYDVKM. This CDR3 region has 11 residues. CDR3: CASSYSQPQHF. DNA of the CDR3: TGTGCCAGCAGTTATAGTCAGCCCCAGCATTTT.

V gene TRBV6-2 or TRBV6-3 combines with J gene TRBJ1-1, with no clear D. Germline V gene lookup returns CDR1 MNHEY and CDR2 SVGEGT. The CDR3 is 14 residues long. V lost 4 bases and J 0 bases, leaving 9 bases between the germline ends. CDR3 DNA: TGTGCCAGCAGTTCCCACAGCATGAACACTGAAGCTTTCTTT. Amino acid sequence: CASSSHSMNTEAFF.

The chain carries TRBV5-1 and TRBJ2-6, with D possibly being TRBD2 (6 bases). Per the germline V gene, CDR1 is SGHRS and CDR2 is YFSETQ. This CDR3 contains 15 residues. V was pared by 1 base and J by 2 bases, with 7 bases between. The CDR3 DNA is TGCGCCAGCAGCTTGCGGGAGACTGGGGCCAACGTCCTGACTTTC. Amino acids: CASSLRETGANVLTF.

On this clonotype: One base away lies a much larger clone, so this may be a sequencing read error. J is TRBJ1-4 and V is TRBV29-1, with TRBD1 as a possible D gene (5 bases). V lost 8 bases and J 5 bases, leaving 18 bases between the germline ends. Germline V gene data show CDR1 as SQVTM and CDR2 as ANQGSEA. The CDR3 contains 14 residues. Here the CDR3 reads CSSPAQGRNEKLFF. In DNA form, the CDR3 reads TGCAGCTCGCCGGCTCAGGGACGAAATGAAAAACTGTTTTTT.

The sample holds a few counts of this clonotype. V usage is TRBV5-1 and J usage is TRBJ2-6; TRBD1 aligns across 8 bases. The V gene's germline CDR1 is SGHRS and CDR2 YFSETQ. The CDR3 covers 17 residues. The trim removed 3 bases at V and 4 bases at J, leaving 9 bases unmatched. For the CDR3, the DNA is TGCGCCAGCAGCTCGACAGGGGTGATTACCGGGGCCAACGTCCTGACTTTC. Protein product: CASSSTGVITGANVLTF.

This clonotype was observed a handful of times. The gene calls are TRBV20-1 and TRBJ2-6; 8 bases fit TRBD1. Trimming took 3 bases from V and 2 from J; bases not matched to a gene: 0. This CDR3 is 14 amino acids long. Germline loops: CDR1 DFQATT, CDR2 SNEGSKA (reference sequence). The CDR3 nucleotides are TGCAGTGCTAGGGACAGGGCTGGGGCCAACGTCCTGACTTTC. Its translation: CSARDRAGANVLTF.

This chain connects TRBV7-2 to TRBJ2-4, with 9 positions matching TRBD2. The CDR3 loop spans 18 amino acids. J gave up 1 base and V 1 base, and 8 bases lay outside the gene matches. In germline, CDR1 is SGHTA, CDR2 FQGNSA. CDR3 in amino acids: CASSLGGLARLAKNIQYF. The CDR3 DNA follows: TGTGCCAGCAGCTTAGGGGGACTAGCTCGTTTGGCCAAAAACATTCAGTACTTC.

The sample holds many counts of this clonotype. The chain carries TRBV27 and TRBJ1-4; the D is unclear. V was cut by 2 bases and J by 3 bases, with 13 bases left in between. The CDR3 contains 16 residues. Germline values: CDR1 MNHEY, CDR2 SMNVEV (reference sequence). The CDR3 DNA follows: TGTGCCAGCAGTTTAGGAGGCAGGCCGGCTAATGAAAAACTGTTTTTT. Its protein is CASSLGGRPANEKLFF.

The chain joins TRBV27 to TRBJ1-1; D unclear. From germline, CDR1 is MNHEY and CDR2 SMNVEV (reference sequence). The CDR3 has 13 amino acids. Deletions cut 7 bases from V and 0 bases from J, with 9 bases between. CDR3 residues: CASNPNLNTEAFF. The CDR3 nucleotides are TGTGCCAGCAACCCTAACCTGAACACTGAAGCTTTCTTT.

V usage is TRBV27 and J usage is TRBJ2-2; 12 nucleotides align to TRBD2. Germline V gene sequence: CDR1 MNHEY, CDR2 SMNVEV (reference sequence). Trimming took 5 bases from V and 2 from J; bases not matched to a gene: 6. The CDR3 covers 17 residues. CDR3 loop: CASSPMGLAGNTGELFF. The CDR3 nucleotides are TGTGCCAGCAGTCCAATGGGACTAGCGGGTAACACCGGGGAGCTGTTTTTT.

This sequence joins TRBV19 and TRBJ2-2; D perhaps matches TRBD1 (6 bases). CDR1 is LNHDA and CDR2 is SQIVND in the germline V gene (reference sequence). V was pared by 3 bases and J by 9 bases, with 11 bases between. The CDR3 covers 13 residues. The CDR3 here is CASSINGGRELFF. CDR3 bases: TGTGCCAGTAGTATTAATGGGGGCAGGGAGCTGTTTTTT.

The chain has TRBV6-5 and TRBJ1-1, with a possible D match to TRBD1 (6 bases). The CDR3 is 14 residues long. Germline CDR1 is MNHEY and CDR2 is SVGAGI. Trimming shortened V by 4 bases and J by 4 bases, and 13 bases separated the two germline ends. DNA of the CDR3: TGTGCCAGCAGTTCCCCAGGGGCGCTCACTGAAGCTTTCTTT. It translates to CASSSPGALTEAFF.

In this sample, this clonotype turned up many times. This chain uses TRBV7-2 with TRBJ2-1; a weak D match, TRBD2 (5 bases). CDR3 length: 15 amino acids. Germline CDR1 reads SGHTA; CDR2 reads FQGNSA. V was clipped by 5 bases and J by 2 bases, with 13 bases between them. The CDR3 sequence is CASSLGLNTYNEQFF. The CDR3 coding sequence is TGTGCCAGCAGCCTCGGACTTAACACCTACAATGAGCAGTTCTTC. The whole variable domain, filled in from reference TRBV7-2 and TRBJ2-1, reads GAGVSQSPSNKVTEKGKDVELRCDPISGHTALYWYRQSLGQGLEFLIYFQGNSAPDKSGLPSDRFSAERTGGSVSTLTIQRTQQEDSAVYLCASSLGLNTYNEQFFGPGTRLTVL.

The chain is built from TRBV15 and TRBJ1-1; 9 bases match TRBD1. The germline V gene encodes CDR1 LNHNV and CDR2 YYDKDF (reference sequence). J gave up 3 bases and V 9 bases, and 2 bases lay outside the gene matches. CDR3 length: 12 residues. CDR3 bases: TGTGCCACGGGACAGGGTTACACTGAAGCTTTCTTT. This sequence encodes CATGQGYTEAFF. The full variable domain, with the rest looked up from reference TRBV15 and TRBJ1-1, is DAMVIQNPRYQVTQFGKPVTLSCSQTLNHNVMYWYQQKSSQAPKLLFHYYDKDFNNEADTPDNFQSRRPNTSFCFLDIRSPGLGDTAMYLCATGQGYTEAFFGQGTRLTVV.

This clonotype was found a few times. J is TRBJ1-5 and V is TRBV19; D perhaps matches TRBD1 (5 bases). Trimming took 2 bases from V and 7 from J, leaving 9 bases between them. Germline-derived CDR1 and CDR2 are LNHDA and SQIVND (reference sequence). This CDR3 comprises 13 residues. This CDR3 reads CASSIPGEQPQHF. The CDR3 bases are TGTGCCAGTAGTATACCGGGGGAGCAGCCCCAGCATTTT. Together with reference TRBV19 and TRBJ1-5, the CDR3 gives the full variable domain: DGGITQSPKYLFRKEGQNVTLSCEQNLNHDAMYWYRQDPGQGLRLIYYSQIVNDFQKGDIAEGYSVSREKKESFPLTVTSAQKNPTAFYLCASSIPGEQPQHFGDGTRLSIL.

The chain uses TRBV5-1 and TRBJ2-3; D is uncertain. CDR3 length: 12 amino acids. Germline V gives CDR1 SGHRS, CDR2 YFSETQ. Trimming removed 2 bases from V and 4 bases from J, with 5 bases in between. DNA of the CDR3: TGCGCCAGCAGCTTCCCAGCAGATACGCAGTATTTT. Protein product: CASSFPADTQYF.

V gene TRBV6-1 combines with J gene TRBJ1-4; a weak D match, TRBD1 (5 bases). Germline CDR1 reads MNHNS; CDR2 reads SASEGT. V lost 8 bases and J lost 4, with 20 bases in between. This CDR3 region has 16 residues. CDR3 residues: CASVSFSTVFNEKLFF. CDR3 DNA sequence: TGTGCCAGCGTTTCCTTTTCGACAGTCTTTAATGAAAAACTGTTTTTT.

This clonotype was recorded a few times. V gene TRBV6-2 or TRBV6-3 combines with J gene TRBJ1-5; weak D call: TRBD1 (5 bases). V was shortened by 8 bases and J by 3 bases, with 11 bases between the two germline ends. CDR1 MNHEY and CDR2 SVGEGT come from the germline V gene. This CDR3 contains 13 residues. DNA of the CDR3: TGTGCCAGCGGGCAGGACATCAATCAGCCCCAGCATTTT. Its translation is CASGQDINQPQHF.

This clonotype appeared a few times. The chain combines TRBV12-5 with TRBJ1-4; D remains ambiguous. Germline lookup yields CDR1 LGHNT and CDR2 FRNRAP. Trimming removed 1 base at V and 8 bases at J, with 5 bases between. The CDR3 extends over 12 amino acids. The CDR3 DNA reads TGTGCTAGTGGTTTGGAGGGAGAAAAACTGTTTTTT. It translates to CASGLEGEKLFF.

A few counts support this clonotype. This rearrangement joins TRBV20-1 to TRBJ1-2; 8 nucleotides line up with TRBD1. J was trimmed by 4 bases and V by 5 bases; bases with no gene match: 3. Germline values: CDR1 DFQATT, CDR2 SNEGSKA (reference sequence). This CDR3 has 12 residues. This chain's CDR3 is CSARTGPYGYTF. The CDR3 DNA sequence: TGCAGTGCTCGGACAGGGCCCTATGGCTACACCTTC.